The clone carrying this TCR beta chain has just a few counts. The target antigen is unknown. The data belong to a study of shared clonotypes between healthy human individuals. Study in general: A couple of female and three male donors aged 18 to 49 were enrolled. Per donor, three plates held CD4 naive cells, three held CD4 memory, two held CD8 naive and one held CD8 memory. General study findings and limits: When naive CD4 clonotypes were compared across several donors, approximately 5% were shared.

Only Caucasian adults living in Nashville, Tennessee made up the donor group. Repertoires were generated with immunoSEQ multiplex PCR, while TCRdb's copy carries only in-frame clones and drops some. The sample carries a few million clones, approximately 93% recorded once. The source of this sequence is a man aged 18 to 29 in good health. Some clones in this sample may be carry-over from other donors' samples. Sample: naive CD4+ T cells from PBMCs. Subset: CD45RA+ positively selected.

The CDR3 DNA reads as TGTGCCAGTAGTCCAGGGGACAGGGAAGGGCCCCAGCATTTT. It codes for CASSPGDREGPQHF. The chain joins TRBV19 to TRBJ1-5; 9 bases align to TRBD1. The CDR3 runs to 14 residues. J lost 9 bases, V lost 5 bases, and 8 bases had no gene match. Germline assignment: CDR1 LNHDA and CDR2 SQIVND (reference sequence).